A selection of T cell receptor beta chains follows, all from one sample in a study of control samples from healthy donors and cancer patients. TCRdb's copy holds only in-frame clones and misses some; the assay was immunoSEQ multiplex PCR. The sample lists tens of thousands of clones, 75% to 90% occurring once. Source material: PBMCs. Receptors originate from a woman aged 45-59 years with colorectal cancer. Each CDR3 is given with its conserved first and last residue. The order of the fields is clone size, V gene, CDR3 length, D gene, J gene, CDR3 DNA, CDR3 protein. D genes are given only for firm matches. The size entry is marked missing in some rows and otherwise reads once, few, many or a size class.

-	TRBV9	14	-	TRBJ2-2	TGTGCCAGCAGGCCAGGGGGAGGGACCGGGGAGCTGTTTTTT	CASRPGGGTGELFF
-	TRBV7-2	13	-	TRBJ2-1	TGTGCCAGCAGCACTACAGGTGTTGGTGAGCAGTTCTTC	CASSTTGVGEQFF
-	TRBV12-3/TRBV12-4	12	TRBD1	TRBJ1-1	TGTGCCAGCAGTTCGACAGGGACTGAAGCTTTCTTT	CASSSTGTEAFF
few	TRBV20-1	14	-	TRBJ2-1	TGCAGTGCTAGTTCCCCAGGGCACTACAATGAGCAGTTCTTC	CSASSPGHYNEQFF
-	TRBV6-2/TRBV6-3	15	-	TRBJ1-5	TGTGCCAGCAGTCAAGGGGGGGTTTGGAATCAGCCCCAGCATTTT	CASSQGGVWNQPQHF
-	TRBV6-2/TRBV6-3	12	-	TRBJ2-1	TGTGCCAGCAGTTACAACCGACTGCAGCAGTTCTTC	CASSYNRLQQFF
-	TRBV4-3	14	-	TRBJ1-3	TGCGCCAGCAGCCCCTCACTGGGGGGAAACACCATATATTTT	CASSPSLGGNTIYF
-	TRBV4-1	16	-	TRBJ1-1	TGCGCCAGCAGCCAAGATCAAGGGGTGGTGAACACTGAAGCTTTCTTT	CASSQDQGVVNTEAFF
-	TRBV15	13	-	TRBJ2-5	TGTGCCACCAGCAATACGTATGGGGAGACCCAGTACTTC	CATSNTYGETQYF
-	TRBV25-1	18	-	TRBJ2-3	TGTGCCAGCAGTGAATCCGCCGGGATACCCTCCGGCACAGATACGCAGTATTTT	CASSESAGIPSGTDTQYF
-	TRBV27	14	TRBD1	TRBJ1-4	TGTGCCAGCAGGAGGGGGCGACCTAATGAAAAACTGTTTTTT	CASRRGRPNEKLFF
-	TRBV28	15	TRBD2	TRBJ2-5	TGTGCCAGCCGGCGGAGCGGGGACTTTTCGGAGACCCAGTACTTC	CASRRSGDFSETQYF
-	TRBV4-3	16	-	TRBJ1-1	TGCGCCAGCAGCCAAGATATTTCCACGGCGGGGACTGAAGCTTTCTTT	CASSQDISTAGTEAFF
-	TRBV4-2	18	TRBD1	TRBJ2-1	TGTGCCAGCAGCCAAAGCCTACCACGACAGGGGGCGGGCAATGAGCAGTTCTTC	CASSQSLPRQGAGNEQFF
once	TRBV14	11	-	TRBJ1-1	TGTGCCAGCAGCCAAGAATTTGAAGCTTTCTTT	CASSQEFEAFF
-	TRBV4-2	16	-	TRBJ2-5	TGTGCCAGCAGCCCCCTAGGGGATCCTACCCAAGAGACCCAGTACTTC	CASSPLGDPTQETQYF
-	TRBV7-9	16	TRBD2	TRBJ2-3	TGTGCCAGCAGCTTGACTAGCGGGGGACGGGCGGATACGCAGTATTTT	CASSLTSGGRADTQYF
-	TRBV28	17	TRBD2	TRBJ2-3	TGTGCCAGCAGGCCCCACAGTATGCGGGGGGACACAGATACGCAGTATTTT	CASRPHSMRGDTDTQYF
-	TRBV3-1/TRBV3-2	13	-	TRBJ2-1	TGTGCCAGCAGCCAGTCGTTAGCGAATGAGCAGTTCTTC	CASSQSLANEQFF
-	TRBV6-1	16	TRBD1	TRBJ1-1	TGTGCCAGCAGTGAAGCGACAGGGGGTTTGGACACTGAAGCTTTCTTT	CASSEATGGLDTEAFF
-	TRBV5-4	15	TRBD2	TRBJ2-5	TGTGCCAGCAGCCCTACTAGCGGGGGGAAAGAGACCCAGTACTTC	CASSPTSGGKETQYF
-	TRBV19	13	-	TRBJ2-3	TGTGCCAGTAGCCGAAAAAGCACAGATACGCAGTATTTT	CASSRKSTDTQYF
-	TRBV7-9	18	-	TRBJ1-6	TGTGCCAGCAGCGCCGAGGGACGTGTTAGCTCCTATAATTCACCCCTCCACTTT	CASSAEGRVSSYNSPLHF
-	TRBV30	15	TRBD2	TRBJ2-1	TGTGCCTGGAGTGTGGGAGCGGGGGGGCGGATTGAGCAGTTCTTC	CAWSVGAGGRIEQFF
-	TRBV27	15	TRBD2	TRBJ2-1	TGTGCCAGCAGTCCCCTGGCGGGGGGGGCCAATGAGCAGTTCTTC	CASSPLAGGANEQFF
-	TRBV27	13	-	TRBJ1-1	TGTGCCAGCAGTTTAAGGGGGGACACTGAAGCTTTCTTT	CASSLRGDTEAFF
-	TRBV11-3	19	TRBD2	TRBJ2-1	TGTGCCAGCAGCTTAGGCGCGGGGGGGCCCCTGAGCTCCTACAATGAGCAGTTCTTC	CASSLGAGGPLSSYNEQFF
-	TRBV24-1	16	-	TRBJ2-3	TGTGCCACCAGTGACCATGGACAGTTGAGCACAGATACGCAGTATTTT	CATSDHGQLSTDTQYF
-	TRBV19	14	TRBD1	TRBJ1-5	TGTGCCAGTATGACAGGGATAGGGAATCAGCCCCAGCATTTT	CASMTGIGNQPQHF
-	TRBV29-1	12	TRBD1	TRBJ1-2	TGCAGCGTTTCTGGGACAGGGGATGGCTACACCTTC	CSVSGTGDGYTF
-	TRBV7-3	16	-	TRBJ2-1	TGTGCCAGCAGCCCCGCGGGGACTGGTTTCTACAATGAGCAGTTCTTC	CASSPAGTGFYNEQFF
-	TRBV20-1	17	-	TRBJ1-5	TGCAGTGCTAGTTCAGGGACCCGCACAATGGGCAATCAGCCCCAGCATTTT	CSASSGTRTMGNQPQHF
-	TRBV5-5	15	-	TRBJ2-2	TGTGCCAGCAGCTTGGGATGGGGGAACACCGGGGAGCTGTTTTTT	CASSLGWGNTGELFF
-	TRBV7-2	15	-	TRBJ2-5	TGTGCCAGCAGCTTAGTCGGGGGACAGTCTCAGACCCAGTACTTC	CASSLVGGQSQTQYF
once	TRBV3-1/TRBV3-2	13	TRBD1	TRBJ1-1	TGTGCCAGCAGCTTATCAGGGGGCGGGAGAGCTTTCTTT	CASSLSGGGRAFF
-	TRBV28	12	-	TRBJ1-1	TGTGCCAGCAGTTCCCAGGGCACTGAAGCTTTCTTT	CASSSQGTEAFF
-	TRBV4-1	15	-	TRBJ2-3	TGCGCCAGCAGCCAATACGGCGGGGTGAGAGATACGCAGTATTTT	CASSQYGGVRDTQYF
-	TRBV7-3	15	-	TRBJ2-2	TGTGCCAGCAGCTTACAGGGAGCCCCATCCGGGGAGCTGTTTTTT	CASSLQGAPSGELFF
once	TRBV28	14	-	TRBJ1-5	TGTGCCAGCAGTTTATGGGGGGGTTGGCAGCCCCAGCATTTT	CASSLWGGWQPQHF
-	TRBV6-4	14	-	TRBJ1-1	TGTGCCAGCAGTGACTTTTCAGTGAACACTGAAGCTTTCTTT	CASSDFSVNTEAFF
-	TRBV5-4	13	-	TRBJ2-2	TGTGCCAGCAGCCGAGATAACACCGGGGAGCTGTTTTTT	CASSRDNTGELFF
-	TRBV28	14	TRBD1	TRBJ2-5	TGTGCCAGCAGTTCCGGACAGGGGAGGGAGACCCAGTACTTC	CASSSGQGRETQYF